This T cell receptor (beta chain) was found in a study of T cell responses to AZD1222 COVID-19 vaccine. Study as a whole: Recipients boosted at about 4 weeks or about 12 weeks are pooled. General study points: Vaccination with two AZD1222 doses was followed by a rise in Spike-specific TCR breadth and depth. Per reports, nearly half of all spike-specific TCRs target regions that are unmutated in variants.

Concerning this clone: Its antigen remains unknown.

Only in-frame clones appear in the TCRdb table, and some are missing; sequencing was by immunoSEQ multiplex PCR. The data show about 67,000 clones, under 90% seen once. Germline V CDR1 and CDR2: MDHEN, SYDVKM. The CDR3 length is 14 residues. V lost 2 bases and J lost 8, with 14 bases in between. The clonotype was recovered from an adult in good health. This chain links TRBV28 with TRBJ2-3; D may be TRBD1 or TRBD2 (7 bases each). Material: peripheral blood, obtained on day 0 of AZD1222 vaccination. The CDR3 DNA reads TGTGCCAGCAGTTTAGCAGGGGGGGATCGTACGCAGTATTTT. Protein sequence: CASSLAGGDRTQYF.